The clone carrying this T cell receptor beta chain was seen only a few times. The CDR3 loop spans 15 amino acids. Per the germline V gene, CDR1 is LNHNV and CDR2 is YYDKDF (reference sequence). The V end lost 1 base, the J end lost 4 bases, and 10 bases lay between the germline ends. Combining a sample-barcoded 5' primer with a J-beta primer mix, a second PCR ran for roughly 6 to 11 cycles. In TCRdb, the 5' RACE reads were re-called with MiXCR into one record per CDR3 protein. This repertoire shows 780,000 or so distinct CDR3 sequences, around a quarter found once; its top ten account for under 4.5%. The data stem from a study of blood T cells in healthy people across ages. Samples each had at least 5.5 micrograms of total RNA extracted. The same sample was also studied in work on T cells of mothers and their children. From that report: A few healthy Caucasian mothers, along with their six children, served as the donors. Mothers gave over 8.5 million TCR beta CDR3 reads each, and children several million each.

The sequence derives from a boy aged 5-17 years in good health. The chain recombines TRBV15 with TRBJ1-4; no firm D call. The sequenced sample consisted of blood. The DNA of the CDR3 is TGTGCCACCAGCAGAGTCGGCAGCAATAATGAAAAACTGTTTTTT. This translates into CATSRVGSNNEKLFF. Combining the CDR3 with reference TRBV15 and TRBJ1-4 gives the whole variable domain DAMVIQNPRYQVTQFGKPVTLSCSQTLNHNVMYWYQQKSSQAPKLLFHYYDKDFNNEADTPDNFQSRRPNTSFCFLDIRSPGLGDTAMYLCATSRVGSNNEKLFFGSGTQLSVL.